This TCR beta chain was observed in a study of T cells in Graves' hyperthyroidism and ophthalmopathy. Study background: Prior to any treatment, at the point of initial diagnosis, peripheral blood was collected.

This clonotype turned up a few times. Its target is unknown. Findings and limits, study-wide: Before onset, ophthalmopathy was predicted by the model a median 6.5 months earlier.

Each patient was aged 18 to 65 and had newly diagnosed hyperthyroidism of under 2 months' duration. Clinicians diagnosed patients from clinical symptoms, serum thyroxine and TRAb, thyroid ultrasound and orbital computed tomography. RNA transcripts provided the source from which TCR beta CDR3 regions were amplified. Initially, a first-round RT-PCR of the TCR CDR3 employed the HTBI primer set. TCRdb itself ran the multiplex PCR reads through MiXCR, one entry per CDR3 protein. The data contain approximately 400,000 distinct CDR3 sequences, roughly 13% of them singletons. Sequencing was performed on blood. The clonotype comes from a man aged 30-40 years with Graves' hyperthyroidism that later progressed to Graves' ophthalmopathy.

CDR3 sequence (DNA): TGTGCCAGCAGTGACTGGGGGAAACAGCCCCAGCATTTT. Protein product: CASSDWGKQPQHF. V usage is TRBV2 and J usage is TRBJ1-5; perhaps TRBD1 as D (5 bases). V was shortened by 3 bases and J by 7 bases, with 10 bases between the two germline ends. Germline V gene data show CDR1 as SNHLY and CDR2 as FYNNEI. This CDR3 spans 13 amino acids.